A selection of T cell receptor beta chains follows, all from one sample in a study of cytomegalovirus exposure and HLA in healthy donors. Sequenced by immunoSEQ multiplex PCR; TCRdb stores in-frame clones only, minus some. The sample carries 45,000 to 60,000 clones, approximately 77% recorded once. Sample: PBMCs. The receptors were gathered from a woman in her forties or fifties in good health and CMV-seronegative. CDR3s include the opening cysteine and the closing phenylalanine or tryptophan. A D gene is named only where the DNA matches it firmly. Expanded clones are given a class, and other clones once, few, many or no size at all.

clone size,V gene,J gene,D gene,CDR3 DNA,CDR3 protein
.,TRBV2,TRBJ2-7,TRBD1,TGTGCCAGCCGGGGGACAGGGTTGGGGGAGCAGTACTTC,CASRGTGLGEQYF
.,TRBV9,TRBJ2-2,TRBD2,TGTGCCAGCAGCGTGGGACTAGCATACACCGGGGAGCTGTTTTTT,CASSVGLAYTGELFF
few,TRBV28,TRBJ1-4,TRBD1,TGTGCCAGCAGGACAGGGACGAGGGAAAAACTGTTTTTT,CASRTGTREKLFF
.,TRBV7-2,TRBJ1-5,.,TGTGCCAGCAGCTTAGATGGAGTCCGGAATCAGCCCCAGCATTTT,CASSLDGVRNQPQHF
.,TRBV28,TRBJ2-7,TRBD1,TGTGCCAGCAGTTGGACAGGGAGTTACGAGCAGTACTTC,CASSWTGSYEQYF
.,TRBV18,TRBJ1-5,.,TGTGCCAGCTCACCATGGGGCTCCATCAATCAGCCCCAGCATTTT,CASSPWGSINQPQHF
few,TRBV19,TRBJ1-5,TRBD1,TGTGCCAGTACCCCTCTGGAGGGGGCTCATCAGCCCCAGCATTTT,CASTPLEGAHQPQHF
.,TRBV29-1,TRBJ1-4,.,TGCAGCGTAGGGACAAGTAATGAAAAACTGTTTTTT,CSVGTSNEKLFF
.,TRBV11-3,TRBJ2-5,TRBD1,TGTGCCAGCAGCCGGCGACAGGGACCCGAAGAGACCCAGTACTTC,CASSRRQGPEETQYF
.,TRBV9,TRBJ2-1,TRBD2,TGTGCCAGCAGGCGGGAGGGGTACAATGAGCAGTTCTTC,CASRREGYNEQFF
.,TRBV28,TRBJ2-5,.,TGTGCCAGCACCCCAAATCGCGGGTCAGTAGAGACCCAGTACTTC,CASTPNRGSVETQYF
.,TRBV7-2,TRBJ1-1,.,TGTGCCAGCAGCCTAATGGGACAAATGAACACTGAAGCTTTCTTT,CASSLMGQMNTEAFF
.,TRBV9,TRBJ2-3,TRBD2,TGTGCCAGCAGCGTAGCTATCTCTCCGGGGGGGCCAATCCCAACTAGCACAGATACGCAGTATTTT,CASSVAISPGGPIPTSTDTQYF
.,TRBV28,TRBJ2-7,TRBD2,TGTGCCAGCAGTCCCGGGACTAGGGGGTACGAGCAGTACTTC,CASSPGTRGYEQYF
.,TRBV9,TRBJ2-5,TRBD2,TGTGCCAGCAGCGTAGACGAACGGACTAGGAAAGAGACCCAGTACTTC,CASSVDERTRKETQYF
.,TRBV4-3,TRBJ2-2,.,TGCGCCAGCAGCCGAATCGGAGAAGGCGGGGAGCTGTTTTTT,CASSRIGEGGELFF
.,TRBV7-8,TRBJ2-1,TRBD1,TGTGCCAGCAGCTTATACAGGGGCACGGACAATGAGCAGTTCTTC,CASSLYRGTDNEQFF
.,TRBV5-1,TRBJ2-3,TRBD1,TGCGCCAGCAGCGGACAGGGAGGTATGGATACGCAGTATTTT,CASSGQGGMDTQYF
.,TRBV5-8,TRBJ2-7,TRBD2,TGTGCCAGCAGCTTACGTTTCTGGGAGGGAGTATCGCCCCACGAGCAGTACTTC,CASSLRFWEGVSPHEQYF
few,TRBV6-5,TRBJ1-5,.,TGTGCCAGCAGTTCCGCGCTTGAAGGGGGTCAGCCCCAGCATTTT,CASSSALEGGQPQHF
.,TRBV4-3,TRBJ2-7,TRBD1,TGCGCCAGCAGCCAAGATACAGGGGGCAATCCCTACGAGCAGTACTTC,CASSQDTGGNPYEQYF
.,TRBV10-2,TRBJ2-3,.,TGCGCCAGCAGGGTCAACAGGGACACAGATACGCAGTATTTT,CASRVNRDTDTQYF
.,TRBV27,TRBJ1-1,.,TGTGCCAGCAGTCCCGTCTTTGCAGGCACTGAAGCTTTCTTT,CASSPVFAGTEAFF
.,TRBV7-9,TRBJ2-3,.,TGTGCCAGCAGCTTAGGTGATGGCCCAGATACGCAGTATTTT,CASSLGDGPDTQYF
.,TRBV6-6,TRBJ1-5,TRBD1,TGTGCCAGCAGTAAAACAGGGGGCGAAGGCAATCAGCCCCAGCATTTT,CASSKTGGEGNQPQHF
.,TRBV6-5,TRBJ2-5,TRBD2,TGTGCCAGCAGTTACGCACCGACTAGCGGGGTTGAGACCCAGTACTTC,CASSYAPTSGVETQYF
once,TRBV7-8,TRBJ2-5,TRBD2,TGTGCCAGCAGGAGGTTTAGTAGCGGGGCGTTGGAGACCCAGTACTTC,CASRRFSSGALETQYF
.,TRBV25-1,TRBJ2-7,.,TGTGCCAGCAGCGGGGACCAGGGGATCCGGGAGCAGTACTTC,CASSGDQGIREQYF
few,TRBV27,TRBJ1-4,.,TGTGCCAGCTCACCCAATTTGGGCGGGAATGAAAAACTGTTTTTT,CASSPNLGGNEKLFF
.,TRBV7-7,TRBJ2-1,TRBD2,TGTGCTAGCAGCTTAGGGGCGGGAGATGAGCAGTTCTTC,CASSLGAGDEQFF
.,TRBV9,TRBJ2-2,.,TGTGCCAGCAGCGCTCGAGGTAGCACCGGGGAGCTGTTTTTT,CASSARGSTGELFF
once,TRBV6-1,TRBJ1-5,.,TGTGCCAGCAGGGCCGATCGGGGGAATCAGCCCCAGCATTTT,CASRADRGNQPQHF
once,TRBV10-3,TRBJ1-5,.,TGTGCCATCAGTGATTCAAAGACGGGGGGGCCAAGCAATCAGCCCCAGCATTTT,CAISDSKTGGPSNQPQHF
.,TRBV6-1,TRBJ2-7,.,TGTGCCAGCAGGACAGTAGGGGGCTACGAGCAGTACTTC,CASRTVGGYEQYF
.,TRBV11-3,TRBJ1-2,.,TGTGCCAGCAGCCCGGGGCAGGGGGGCTACACCTTC,CASSPGQGGYTF
.,TRBV6-1,TRBJ2-1,TRBD2,TGTGCCAGCAGGGCTTACTGGCGGGAGGTAAATGAGCAGTTCTTC,CASRAYWREVNEQFF
.,TRBV18,TRBJ2-7,.,TGTGCCAGCTCGTCAGACAGGACCTCCTACGAGCAGTACTTC,CASSSDRTSYEQYF
few,TRBV27,TRBJ1-2,TRBD1,TGTGCCAGCAGTTTATGGCAGGGGGCGCGTGGCTACACCTTC,CASSLWQGARGYTF
.,TRBV18,TRBJ1-4,TRBD1,TGTGCCAGCTCACCCAGGACAGGCGAAAAACTGTTTTTT,CASSPRTGEKLFF
.,TRBV5-1,TRBJ2-5,TRBD2,TGCGCCAGCAGAGAAGCGGGAGGTCAGGGAGTATTTGAGACCCAGTACTTC,CASREAGGQGVFETQYF
.,TRBV28,TRBJ1-1,TRBD1,TGTGCCAGCAGTTTATCCCAGGGGGGTTGGGTCGCTGAAGCTTTCTTT,CASSLSQGGWVAEAFF
.,TRBV2,TRBJ1-5,.,TGTGCCAGCGGTGAACAGGAAAATCAGCCCCAGCATTTT,CASGEQENQPQHF